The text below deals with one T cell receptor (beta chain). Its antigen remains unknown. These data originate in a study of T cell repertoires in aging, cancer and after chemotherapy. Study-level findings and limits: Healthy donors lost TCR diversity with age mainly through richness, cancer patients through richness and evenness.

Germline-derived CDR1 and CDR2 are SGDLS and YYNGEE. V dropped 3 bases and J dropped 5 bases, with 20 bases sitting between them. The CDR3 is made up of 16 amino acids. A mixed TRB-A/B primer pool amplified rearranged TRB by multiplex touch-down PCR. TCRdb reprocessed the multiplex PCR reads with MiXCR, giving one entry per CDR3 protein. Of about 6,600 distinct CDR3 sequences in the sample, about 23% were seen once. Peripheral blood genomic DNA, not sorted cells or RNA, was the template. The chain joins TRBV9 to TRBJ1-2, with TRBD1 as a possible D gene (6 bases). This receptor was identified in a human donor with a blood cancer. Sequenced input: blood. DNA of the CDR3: TGTGCCAGCAGCGGGGCGGGGGCGTCGCGGGGATATGGCTACACCTTC. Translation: CASSGAGASRGYGYTF.